This TCR beta chain was documented in a study of blood T cells in healthy people across ages. Whole-study findings and limits: The long-lived group displayed more naive CD4+ cells, plus higher diversity, than the aged donors did. Unsorted PBMCs blocked a conclusive comparison of naive and antigen-experienced cells. TCR beta diversity, measured per million T cells, fell in a roughly linear way with age.

The table lists this clonotype with a few counts. Its antigen is as yet unknown. Trimming left V 4 bases short and J 3 bases short, with 12 bases between. Germline V lookup: CDR1 ENHRY, CDR2 SYGVKD. The CDR3 contains 14 residues. Together with a sample-barcoded 5' primer, a J-beta primer mix was included in a second PCR lasting about 6 to 12 cycles. Every cDNA molecule carried a tag from a template-switch adaptor bearing 12 random nucleotides. TCRdb reanalysed the 5' RACE reads using MiXCR and keeps one entry per CDR3 protein. The sample includes 540,000 or so distinct CDR3 sequences, approximately 30% of them seen just once.

The chain employs TRBV10-3 and TRBJ1-1; no reliable D call. This clonotype was sampled from a woman in her 70s in good health. The specimen was blood. The CDR3 protein is CAISVTPMDTEAFF. CDR3 DNA sequence: TGTGCCATCAGTGTTACCCCTATGGACACTGAAGCTTTCTTT.